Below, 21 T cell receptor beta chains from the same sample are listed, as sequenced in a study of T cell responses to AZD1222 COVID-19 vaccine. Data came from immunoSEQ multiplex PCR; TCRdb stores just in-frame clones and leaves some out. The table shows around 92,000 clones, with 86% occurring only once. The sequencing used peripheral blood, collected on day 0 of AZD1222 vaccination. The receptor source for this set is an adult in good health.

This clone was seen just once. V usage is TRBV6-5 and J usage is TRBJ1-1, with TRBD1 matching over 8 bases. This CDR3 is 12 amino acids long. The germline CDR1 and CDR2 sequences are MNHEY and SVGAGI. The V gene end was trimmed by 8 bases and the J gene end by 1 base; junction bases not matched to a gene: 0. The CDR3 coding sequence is TGTGCCAGCGGACAGGGGAACACTGAAGCTTTCTTT. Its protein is CASGQGNTEAFF.

Written as DNA, the CDR3 is TGTGCCAGCAGCCCCCCGGGACAGGGAGGAACCGGGGAGCTGTTTTTT. This sequence encodes CASSPPGQGGTGELFF. V and J are TRBV7-3 and TRBJ2-2, with 9 bases identical to TRBD1. Germline V gives CDR1 SGHTA, CDR2 FQGTGA. V shed 5 bases and J 5 bases; nucleotides not matched to a gene: 9. The CDR3 covers 16 residues.

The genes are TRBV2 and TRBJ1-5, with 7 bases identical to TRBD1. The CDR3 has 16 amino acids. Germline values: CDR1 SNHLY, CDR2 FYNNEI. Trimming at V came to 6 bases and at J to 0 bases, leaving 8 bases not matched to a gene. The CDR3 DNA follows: TGTGCCAGCAGCGGGGACAGTCGGTATAGCAATCAGCCCCAGCATTTT. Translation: CASSGDSRYSNQPQHF.

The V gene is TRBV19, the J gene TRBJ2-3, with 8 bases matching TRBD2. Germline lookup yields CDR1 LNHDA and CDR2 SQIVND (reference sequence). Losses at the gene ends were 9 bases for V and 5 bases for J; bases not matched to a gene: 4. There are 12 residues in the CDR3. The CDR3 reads CARGAGEDTQYF. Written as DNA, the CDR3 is TGTGCCAGGGGAGCGGGGGAAGATACGCAGTATTTT.

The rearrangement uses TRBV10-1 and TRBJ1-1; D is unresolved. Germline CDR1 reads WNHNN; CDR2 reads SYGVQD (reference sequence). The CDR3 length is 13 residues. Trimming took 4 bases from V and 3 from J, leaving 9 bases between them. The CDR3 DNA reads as TGCGCCAGCAGTGCCTCGTGGGACACTGAAGCTTTCTTT. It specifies CASSASWDTEAFF.

CDR3 in amino acids: CASSINRDHEQYF. Here the CDR3 DNA reads TGTGCCAGCAGTATTAACAGGGATCACGAGCAGTACTTC. The rearrangement joins TRBV12-3 or TRBV12-4 to TRBJ2-7; possibly TRBD1 for D (6 bases). The CDR3 totals 13 residues. V lost 5 bases and J lost 5, with 13 bases in between.

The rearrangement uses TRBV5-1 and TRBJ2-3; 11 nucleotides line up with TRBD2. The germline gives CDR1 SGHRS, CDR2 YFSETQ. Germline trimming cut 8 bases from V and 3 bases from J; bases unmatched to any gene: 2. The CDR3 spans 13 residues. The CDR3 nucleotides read TGCGCCAGTCGACTAGCGGGGACAGATACGCAGTATTTT. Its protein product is CASRLAGTDTQYF.

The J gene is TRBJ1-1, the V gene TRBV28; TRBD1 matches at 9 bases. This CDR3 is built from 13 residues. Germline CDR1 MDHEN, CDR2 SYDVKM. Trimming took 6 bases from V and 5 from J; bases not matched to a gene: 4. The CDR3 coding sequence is TGTGCCAGCAGCCGGGACAGGGTAACTGAAGCTTTCTTT. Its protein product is CASSRDRVTEAFF.

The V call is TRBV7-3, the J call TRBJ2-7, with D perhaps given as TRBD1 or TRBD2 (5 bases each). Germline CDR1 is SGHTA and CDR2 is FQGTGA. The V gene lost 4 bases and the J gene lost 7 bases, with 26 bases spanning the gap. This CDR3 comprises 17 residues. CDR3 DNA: TGTGCCAGCAGCTACCTGACAGTCGACCCATCCCGCGGGGAGCAGTACTTC. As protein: CASSYLTVDPSRGEQYF.

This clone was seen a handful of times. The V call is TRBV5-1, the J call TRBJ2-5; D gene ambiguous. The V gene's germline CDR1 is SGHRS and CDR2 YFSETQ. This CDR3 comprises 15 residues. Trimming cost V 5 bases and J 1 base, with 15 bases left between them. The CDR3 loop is CASRSSGQPQETQYF. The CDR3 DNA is TGCGCCAGCAGATCGAGTGGGCAACCCCAAGAGACCCAGTACTTC.

The CDR3 bases are TGTGCCAGCAGCTTAAGTGGGGCCACTGAAGCTTTCTTT. Translation gives CASSLSGATEAFF. V usage is TRBV7-3 and J usage is TRBJ1-1; a weak D match, TRBD1 (5 bases). Germline V gene sequence: CDR1 SGHTA, CDR2 FQGTGA. Trimming cost V 1 base and J 4 bases, with 7 bases left between them. The CDR3 runs 13 residues.

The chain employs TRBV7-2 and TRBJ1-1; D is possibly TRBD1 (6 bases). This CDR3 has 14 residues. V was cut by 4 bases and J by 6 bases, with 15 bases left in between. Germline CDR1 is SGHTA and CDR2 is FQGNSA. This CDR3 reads CASSSTYRAAEAFF. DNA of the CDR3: TGTGCCAGCAGCTCGACCTACAGGGCCGCTGAAGCTTTCTTT.

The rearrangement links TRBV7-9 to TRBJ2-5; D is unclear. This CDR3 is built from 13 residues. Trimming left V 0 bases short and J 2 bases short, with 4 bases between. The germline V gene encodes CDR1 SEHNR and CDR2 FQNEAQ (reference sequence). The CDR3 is CASSLASQETQYF. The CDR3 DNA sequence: TGTGCCAGCAGCTTAGCCTCACAAGAGACCCAGTACTTC.

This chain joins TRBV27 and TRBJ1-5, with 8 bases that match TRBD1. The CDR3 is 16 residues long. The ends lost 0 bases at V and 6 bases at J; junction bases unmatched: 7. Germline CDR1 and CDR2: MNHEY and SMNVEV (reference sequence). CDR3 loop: CASSLSGRGQGQPQHF. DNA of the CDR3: TGTGCCAGCAGTTTATCAGGCAGGGGGCAAGGTCAGCCCCAGCATTTT.

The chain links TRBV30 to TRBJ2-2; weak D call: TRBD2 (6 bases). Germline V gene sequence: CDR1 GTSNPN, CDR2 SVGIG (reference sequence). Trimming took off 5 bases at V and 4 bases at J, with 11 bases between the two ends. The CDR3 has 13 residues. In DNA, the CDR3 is TGTGCCTGGGGCGGGCGGGGCACCGGGGAGCTGTTTTTT. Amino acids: CAWGGRGTGELFF.

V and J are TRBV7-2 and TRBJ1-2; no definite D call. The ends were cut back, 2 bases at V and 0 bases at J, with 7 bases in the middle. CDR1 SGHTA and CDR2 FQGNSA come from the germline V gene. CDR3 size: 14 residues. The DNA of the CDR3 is TGTGCCAGCAGCTTAATGGCCACTAACTATGGCTACACCTTC. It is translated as CASSLMATNYGYTF. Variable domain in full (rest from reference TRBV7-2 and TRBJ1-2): GAGVSQSPSNKVTEKGKDVELRCDPISGHTALYWYRQSLGQGLEFLIYFQGNSAPDKSGLPSDRFSAERTGGSVSTLTIQRTQQEDSAVYLCASSLMATNYGYTFGSGTRLTVV.

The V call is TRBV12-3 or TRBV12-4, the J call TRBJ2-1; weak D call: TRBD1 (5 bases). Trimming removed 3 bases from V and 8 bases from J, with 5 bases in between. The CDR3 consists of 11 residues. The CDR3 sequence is CASSFRDEQFF. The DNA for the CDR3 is TGTGCCAGCAGTTTCAGGGATGAGCAGTTCTTC.

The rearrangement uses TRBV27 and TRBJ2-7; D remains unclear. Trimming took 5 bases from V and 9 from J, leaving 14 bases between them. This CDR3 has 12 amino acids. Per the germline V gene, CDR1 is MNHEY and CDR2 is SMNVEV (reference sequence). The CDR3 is CASSPPRGRQYF. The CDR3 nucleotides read TGTGCCAGCAGTCCGCCCCGCGGAAGGCAGTACTTC.

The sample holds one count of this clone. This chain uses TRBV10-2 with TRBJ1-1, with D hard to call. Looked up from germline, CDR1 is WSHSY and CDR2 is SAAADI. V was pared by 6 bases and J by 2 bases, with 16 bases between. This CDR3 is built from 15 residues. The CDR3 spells CASSPADPGNTEAFF. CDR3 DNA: TGCGCCAGCAGCCCCGCGGATCCGGGTAACACTGAAGCTTTCTTT.

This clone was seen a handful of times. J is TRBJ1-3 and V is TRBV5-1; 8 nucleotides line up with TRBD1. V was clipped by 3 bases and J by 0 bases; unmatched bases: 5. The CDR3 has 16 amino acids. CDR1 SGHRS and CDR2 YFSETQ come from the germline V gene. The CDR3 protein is CASSWTGQGSGNTIYF. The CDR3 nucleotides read TGCGCCAGCAGCTGGACCGGACAGGGCTCTGGAAACACCATATATTTT.

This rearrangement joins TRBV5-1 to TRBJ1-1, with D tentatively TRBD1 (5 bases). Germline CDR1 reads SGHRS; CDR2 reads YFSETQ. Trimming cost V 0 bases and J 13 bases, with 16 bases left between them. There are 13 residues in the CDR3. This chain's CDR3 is CASSLEAASGGFF. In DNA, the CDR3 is TGCGCCAGCAGCTTGGAGGCGGCCTCGGGGGGTTTCTTT. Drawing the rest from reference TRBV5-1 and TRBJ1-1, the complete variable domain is KAGVTQTPRYLIKTRGQQVTLSCSPISGHRSVSWYQQTPGQGLQFLFEYFSETQRNKGNFPGRFSGRQFSNSRSEMNVSTLELGDSALYLCASSLEAASGGFFGQGTRLTVV.